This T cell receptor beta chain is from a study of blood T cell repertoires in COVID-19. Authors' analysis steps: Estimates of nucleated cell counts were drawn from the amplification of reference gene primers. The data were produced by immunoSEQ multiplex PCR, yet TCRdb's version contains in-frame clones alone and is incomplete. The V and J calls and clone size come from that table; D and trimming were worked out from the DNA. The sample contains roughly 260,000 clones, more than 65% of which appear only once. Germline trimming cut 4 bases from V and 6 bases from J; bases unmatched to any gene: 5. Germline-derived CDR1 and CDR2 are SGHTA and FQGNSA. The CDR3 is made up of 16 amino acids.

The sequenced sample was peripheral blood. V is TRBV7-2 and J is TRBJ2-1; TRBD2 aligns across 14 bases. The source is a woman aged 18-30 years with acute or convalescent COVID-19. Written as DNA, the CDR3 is TGTGCCAGCAGCTCCCGGACTAGCGGGAGGTTCAATGAGCAGTTCTTC. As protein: CASSSRTSGRFNEQFF.